Each of the 22 T cell receptor beta chains below was sequenced from the same sample in a study of cytomegalovirus exposure and HLA in healthy donors. 13 Jbeta primers and 60 Vbeta primers were used for the PCR. Only in-frame clones appear in the TCRdb table, and some are missing; sequencing was by immunoSEQ multiplex PCR. This sample has approximately 140,000 clones, with 80% to 85% found just once. The specimen was PBMCs. The source of these receptors is a male donor in good health and CMV-seropositive.

The chain carries TRBV23-1 and TRBJ2-7; no definite D call. TRBV23-1 is labeled an ORF, and its function is uncertain. Trimming stripped 2 bases from V and 5 bases from J, with 25 bases between. The CDR3 sequence is 18 residues long. CDR3 DNA sequence: TGCGCCAGCAGTCAAGGAAAACACAGTACCCGAATCCCCAACGAGCAGTACTTC. Residues: CASSQGKHSTRIPNEQYF.

The chain is built from TRBV11-2 and TRBJ1-4; D uncertain. CDR1 and CDR2 (germline): SGHAT, FQNNGV. Trimming stripped 5 bases from V and 7 bases from J, with 14 bases between. This CDR3 contains 14 residues. The CDR3 here is CASSPIRKPEKLFF. CDR3 DNA sequence: TGTGCCAGCAGCCCAATCAGGAAGCCTGAAAAACTGTTTTTT.

This clone was seen just once. This chain joins TRBV11-2 and TRBJ2-1, with D perhaps matching TRBD1 (6 bases). Per germline, CDR1 SGHAT and CDR2 FQNNGV. The V end was cut by 1 base, the J end by 8 bases, with 12 bases between. This CDR3 has 14 residues. For the CDR3, the DNA is TGTGCCAGCAGCTTAGCACAGGGCGGCGATGAGCAGTTCTTC. It yields the protein CASSLAQGGDEQFF.

The rearrangement links TRBV7-9 to TRBJ2-1; D may be TRBD2 (6 bases). CDR1 and CDR2 from the germline V gene are SEHNR and FQNEAQ (reference sequence). Trimming took 11 bases from V and 9 from J, leaving 17 bases between them. The CDR3 sequence is 12 residues long. This CDR3 reads CAGRDLKSEQFF. As DNA, the CDR3 is TGTGCCGGACGGGACTTAAAAAGTGAGCAGTTCTTC.

This clone showed up just a few times. The chain carries TRBV6-1 and TRBJ1-2; 9 positions match TRBD1. The V segment lost 2 bases and the J segment 6 bases; nucleotides outside the gene matches: 4. Germline values: CDR1 MNHNS, CDR2 SASEGT. This CDR3 contains 14 residues. CDR3 in amino acids: CASSETGQGDGYTF. Here the CDR3 DNA reads TGTGCCAGCAGTGAAACGGGACAGGGTGATGGCTACACCTTC.

The rearrangement joins TRBV5-6 to TRBJ2-4, with TRBD2 identical over 9 bases. V lost 4 bases and J lost 0; bases outside the gene matches: 14. From germline, CDR1 is SGHDT and CDR2 YYEEEE. CDR3 size: 19 residues. The CDR3 DNA reads TGTGCCAGCAGCGCGCCACTAGCGGGTCAGGGAGAAGCCAAAAACATTCAGTACTTC. This sequence encodes CASSAPLAGQGEAKNIQYF. The full variable domain, in which reference TRBV5-6 and TRBJ2-4 provide the parts outside the CDR3, is DAGVTQSPTHLIKTRGQQVTLRCSPKSGHDTVSWYQQALGQGPQFIFQYYEEEERQRGNFPDRFSGHQFPNYSSELNVNALLLGDSALYLCASSAPLAGQGEAKNIQYFGAGTRLSVL.

This rearrangement joins TRBV5-1 to TRBJ1-6; possible D gene TRBD1, 6 bases. In germline, CDR1 is SGHRS, CDR2 YFSETQ. Trimming removed 0 bases from V and 10 bases from J, with 17 bases in between. The CDR3 has 16 amino acids. The CDR3 DNA reads as TGCGCCAGCAGCTTGGCCACAGGGCCGGTGGAATCACCCCTCCACTTT. Its translation: CASSLATGPVESPLHF.

The rearrangement uses TRBV4-1 and TRBJ1-6; no reliable D call. Germline assignment: CDR1 MGHRA and CDR2 YSYEKL. There are 14 residues in the CDR3. The V end lost 2 bases, the J end lost 8 bases, and 10 bases lay between the germline ends. CDR3 DNA sequence: TGCGCCAGCAGCCAACCGGGAGGGCATTCACCCCTCCACTTT. It translates to CASSQPGGHSPLHF.

The V and J genes are TRBV19 and TRBJ2-6, with 8 bases that match TRBD1. The CDR3 is 15 residues long. CDR1 and CDR2 from the germline V gene are LNHDA and SQIVND (reference sequence). Germline trimming cut 8 bases from V and 0 bases from J; bases unmatched to any gene: 3. The CDR3 spells CASRTGSSGANVLTF. The CDR3 coding sequence is TGTGCCAGTCGGACAGGGAGCTCTGGGGCCAACGTCCTGACTTTC.

This clone was seen more than once but under ten times. This rearrangement joins TRBV2 to TRBJ1-4, with no clear D. Trimming left V 6 bases short and J 4 bases short, with 6 bases between. Per germline, CDR1 SNHLY and CDR2 FYNNEI. This CDR3 is built from 12 residues. CDR3 in amino acids: CASSTGNEKLFF. The CDR3 DNA sequence: TGTGCCAGCAGCACGGGTAATGAAAAACTGTTTTTT.

This chain uses TRBV30 with TRBJ1-1; the D is unclear. There are 12 residues in the CDR3. Germline values: CDR1 GTSNPN, CDR2 SVGIG (reference sequence). V gave up 0 bases and J gave up 5 bases, with 7 bases separating them. The CDR3 nucleotides are TGTGCCTGGAGTGTACTAGGGACTGAAGCTTTCTTT. Amino acids: CAWSVLGTEAFF.

The V call is TRBV7-8, the J call TRBJ2-2; D perhaps matches TRBD1 (6 bases). Germline CDR1 is SGHVS and CDR2 is FQNEAQ. With 6 bases removed from V and 6 bases from J, the gap between germline ends came to 14 bases. This CDR3 region has 14 residues. The CDR3 coding sequence is TGTGCCAGCAGACGACAGGTTGGGGCCGGGGAGCTGTTTTTT. Translation: CASRRQVGAGELFF.

This clone is medium-sized (0.01 to 0.1%) within its sample. The CDR3: CASSYWGQRNEKLFF. The CDR3 nucleotides read TGTGCCAGCAGCTATTGGGGACAGCGTAATGAAAAACTGTTTTTT. This chain uses TRBV5-6 with TRBJ1-4; 7 bases match TRBD1. J gave up 4 bases and V 3 bases, and 6 bases lay outside the gene matches. CDR1 and CDR2 (germline): SGHDT, YYEEEE. CDR3 length: 15 amino acids. Complete variable domain (other parts from reference TRBV5-6 and TRBJ1-4): DAGVTQSPTHLIKTRGQQVTLRCSPKSGHDTVSWYQQALGQGPQFIFQYYEEEERQRGNFPDRFSGHQFPNYSSELNVNALLLGDSALYLCASSYWGQRNEKLFFGSGTQLSVL.

This clone was observed once. V usage is TRBV5-8 and J usage is TRBJ1-5; TRBD1 matches at 8 bases. The CDR3 is 18 residues long. V was pared by 1 base and J by 5 bases, with 14 bases of the junction left unmatched. CDR1 and CDR2 (germline): SGHTS, YDEGEE. For the CDR3, the DNA is TGTGCCAGCAGCTTGATACCCCACCGGACAGGGCGGCATCAGCCCCAGCATTTT. It is translated as CASSLIPHRTGRHQPQHF.

This rearrangement joins TRBV7-3 to TRBJ2-3, with D perhaps matching TRBD1 (5 bases). The CDR3 consists of 13 residues. Germline loops: CDR1 SGHTA, CDR2 FQGTGA. V lost 7 bases and J 5 bases, leaving 13 bases between the germline ends. CDR3 DNA sequence: TGTGCCAGCACCCAGGGATATGGAGATACGCAGTATTTT. Its protein is CASTQGYGDTQYF.

The rearrangement uses TRBV4-1 and TRBJ2-4, with a weak D call TRBD1 (6 bases). The CDR3 covers 15 residues. CDR1 is MGHRA and CDR2 is YSYEKL in the germline V gene. Trimming took 2 bases from V and 0 from J, leaving 8 bases between them. CDR3 loop: CASSQHREAKNIQYF. Written as DNA, the CDR3 is TGCGCCAGCAGCCAACACAGGGAAGCCAAAAACATTCAGTACTTC.

The chain employs TRBV18 and TRBJ2-7, with TRBD1 identical over 9 bases. CDR3 length equals 16 residues. V was pared by 4 bases and J by 2 bases, with 9 bases of the junction left unmatched. Per germline, CDR1 KGHSH and CDR2 LQKENI. The CDR3 region has the DNA TGTGCCAGCTCACGTATGGGACAGGGTAACGCCTACGAGCAGTACTTC. Its protein is CASSRMGQGNAYEQYF.

This clone is medium-sized within its sample. The J gene is TRBJ2-1, the V gene TRBV30; 10 bases are shared with TRBD2. The germline CDR1 and CDR2 sequences are GTSNPN and SVGIG (reference sequence). The CDR3 loop spans 12 amino acids. This CDR3 reads CAWELAGNEQFF. The CDR3 DNA reads as TGTGCTTGGGAACTAGCGGGGAATGAGCAGTTCTTC.

The chain is built from TRBV9 and TRBJ2-5; possible D gene TRBD1, 6 bases. The V and J ends lost 0 bases and 5 bases respectively, with 17 bases between them. Germline V gene sequence: CDR1 SGDLS, CDR2 YYNGEE. This CDR3 region has 16 residues. The CDR3 sequence: CASSVVAQGGGETQYF. As DNA, the CDR3 is TGTGCCAGCAGCGTAGTAGCACAGGGCGGTGGGGAGACCCAGTACTTC. The full variable domain, with the rest looked up from reference TRBV9 and TRBJ2-5, is DSGVTQTPKHLITATGQRVTLRCSPRSGDLSVYWYQQSLDQGLQFLIQYYNGEERAKGNILERFSAQQFPDLHSELNLSSLELGDSALYFCASSVVAQGGGETQYFGPGTRLLVL.

The chain couples TRBV18 to TRBJ2-7; D gene unclear. The CDR3 extends over 14 amino acids. The germline V gene encodes CDR1 KGHSH and CDR2 LQKENI. Trimming pared 0 bases from V and 1 base from J, leaving 7 bases between. Written as DNA, the CDR3 is TGTGCCAGCTCACCACCTCTAGTATCCTACGAGCAGTACTTC. It yields the protein CASSPPLVSYEQYF.

This chain joins TRBV29-1 and TRBJ2-5; D not certain. V was shortened by 1 base and J by 1 base, with 7 bases between the two germline ends. In germline, CDR1 is SQVTM, CDR2 ANQGSEA. This CDR3 spans 13 amino acids. The CDR3 DNA is TGCAGCGTTGAAGTTTCCGTCCAAGAGACCCAGTACTTC. Its translation: CSVEVSVQETQYF.

The chain is built from TRBV28 and TRBJ1-1; perhaps TRBD1 as D (6 bases). Germline-derived CDR1 and CDR2 are MDHEN and SYDVKM. The V gene lost 5 bases and the J gene lost 1 base, with 14 bases spanning the gap. The CDR3 loop spans 15 amino acids. The CDR3 here is CASSPQTGRNTEAFF. The CDR3 nucleotides read TGTGCCAGCAGTCCCCAGACAGGTCGGAACACTGAAGCTTTCTTT.